This T cell receptor beta chain comes out of a study of T cell responses to AZD1222 COVID-19 vaccine. This clone was observed once. The protocol was immunoSEQ multiplex PCR, while the TCRdb copy is restricted to in-frame clones and leaves out a portion. This sample has around 180,000 clones, with around 93% found just once. Trimming removed 5 bases from V and 2 bases from J, with 6 bases in between. The V gene's germline CDR1 is MNHEY and CDR2 SVGAGI. The CDR3 totals 12 residues. This receptor was taken from an adult in good health. The input for sequencing was peripheral blood, taken on day 0 of AZD1222 vaccination. The chain is built from TRBV6-5 and TRBJ1-2, with D unclear. CDR3 sequence (DNA): TGTGCCAGCAGTCGCGCCAACTATGGCTACACCTTC. This sequence encodes CASSRANYGYTF.